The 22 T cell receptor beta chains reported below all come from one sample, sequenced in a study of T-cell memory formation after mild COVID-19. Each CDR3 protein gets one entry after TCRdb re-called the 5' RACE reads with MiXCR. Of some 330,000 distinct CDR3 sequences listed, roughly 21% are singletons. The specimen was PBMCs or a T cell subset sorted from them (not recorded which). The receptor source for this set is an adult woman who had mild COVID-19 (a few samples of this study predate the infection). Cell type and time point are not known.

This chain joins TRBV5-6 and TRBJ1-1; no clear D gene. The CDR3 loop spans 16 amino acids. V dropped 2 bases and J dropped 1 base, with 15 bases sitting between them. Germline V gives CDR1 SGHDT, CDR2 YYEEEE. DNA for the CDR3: TGTGCCAGCAGCTTTGGAGTCGGGTCTCGGAACACTGAAGCTTTCTTT. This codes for CASSFGVGSRNTEAFF.

CDR3 DNA sequence: TGCGCCAGCAGCCACCAACCGGGACAGGGTATCGAGCAGTACTTC. Its translation is CASSHQPGQGIEQYF. The rearrangement uses TRBV4-1 and TRBJ2-7; 9 bases match TRBD1. Germline V gene sequence: CDR1 MGHRA, CDR2 YSYEKL. The junction had 9 bases not matched to a gene; V was cut back by 3 bases and J by 6 bases. This CDR3 comprises 15 residues.

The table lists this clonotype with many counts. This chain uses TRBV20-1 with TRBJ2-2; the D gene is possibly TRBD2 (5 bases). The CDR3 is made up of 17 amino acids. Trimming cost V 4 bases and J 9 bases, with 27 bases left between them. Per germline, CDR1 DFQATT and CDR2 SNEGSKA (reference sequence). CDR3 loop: CSATTLPAEGPGRELFF. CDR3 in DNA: TGCAGTGCTACAACACTCCCCGCAGAGGGCCCCGGTAGGGAGCTGTTTTTT.

The chain's CDR3 is CASTERRGYGYTF. The CDR3 coding sequence is TGCGCCAGCACGGAAAGGAGGGGATATGGCTACACCTTC. The genes are TRBV5-1 and TRBJ1-2; D is perhaps TRBD1 (5 bases). This CDR3 comprises 13 residues. Germline values: CDR1 SGHRS, CDR2 YFSETQ. Trimming took 6 bases from V and 5 from J, leaving 14 bases between them. The whole variable domain, filled in from reference TRBV5-1 and TRBJ1-2, reads KAGVTQTPRYLIKTRGQQVTLSCSPISGHRSVSWYQQTPGQGLQFLFEYFSETQRNKGNFPGRFSGRQFSNSRSEMNVSTLELGDSALYLCASTERRGYGYTFGSGTRLTVV.

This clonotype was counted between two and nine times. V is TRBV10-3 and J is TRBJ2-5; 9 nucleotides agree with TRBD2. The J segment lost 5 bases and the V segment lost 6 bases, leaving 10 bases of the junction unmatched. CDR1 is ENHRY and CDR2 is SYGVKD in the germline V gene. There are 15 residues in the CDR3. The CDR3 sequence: CAISGSSGRRETQYF. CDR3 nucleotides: TGTGCCATCAGCGGGAGTAGCGGGAGAAGGGAGACCCAGTACTTC.

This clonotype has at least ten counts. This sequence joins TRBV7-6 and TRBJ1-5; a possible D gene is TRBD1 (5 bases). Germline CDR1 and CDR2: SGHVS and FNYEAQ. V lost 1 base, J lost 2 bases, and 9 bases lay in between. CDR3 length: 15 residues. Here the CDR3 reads CASSLGGVGNQPQHF. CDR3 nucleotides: TGTGCCAGCAGCTTAGGGGGGGTCGGCAATCAGCCCCAGCATTTT. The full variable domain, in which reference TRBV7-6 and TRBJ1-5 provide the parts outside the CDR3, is GAGVSQSPRYKVTKRGQDVALRCDPISGHVSLYWYRQALGQGPEFLTYFNYEAQQDKSGLPNDRFSAERPEGSISTLTIQRTEQRDSAMYRCASSLGGVGNQPQHFGDGTRLSIL.

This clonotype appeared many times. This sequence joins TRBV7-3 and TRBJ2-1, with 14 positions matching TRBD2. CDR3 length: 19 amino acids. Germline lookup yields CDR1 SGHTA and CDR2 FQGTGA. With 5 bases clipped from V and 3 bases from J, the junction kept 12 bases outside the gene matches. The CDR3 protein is CASSPAGTSGSGLYNEQFF. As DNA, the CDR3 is TGTGCCAGCAGCCCCGCCGGGACTAGCGGGAGTGGGCTCTACAATGAGCAGTTCTTC.

DNA for the CDR3: TGTGCCAGCAGTTACGCAGATCACAATGAGCAGTTCTTC. This sequence encodes CASSYADHNEQFF. V and J are TRBV6-2 or TRBV6-3 and TRBJ2-1; D remains unclear. The CDR3 is 13 amino acids. Germline V gene sequence: CDR1 MNHEY, CDR2 SVGEGT. V lost 2 bases and J 5 bases, leaving 7 bases between the germline ends.

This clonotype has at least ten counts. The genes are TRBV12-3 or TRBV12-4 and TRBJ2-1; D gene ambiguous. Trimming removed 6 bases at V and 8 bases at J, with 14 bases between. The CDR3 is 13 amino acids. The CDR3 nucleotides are TGTGCCAGCAGAAAGGACGGTACACATGAGCAGTTCTTC. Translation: CASRKDGTHEQFF.

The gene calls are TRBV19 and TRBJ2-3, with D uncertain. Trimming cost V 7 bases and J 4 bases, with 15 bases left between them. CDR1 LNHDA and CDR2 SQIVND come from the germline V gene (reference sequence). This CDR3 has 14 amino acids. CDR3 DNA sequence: TGTGCCAGTAACAGTCGGCCCGGCGCAGATACGCAGTATTTT. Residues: CASNSRPGADTQYF.

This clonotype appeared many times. As DNA, the CDR3 is TGTGCCAGCAGCGTAGCTCCGGGGAGCATAGAGACCCAGTACTTC. Translating it yields CASSVAPGSIETQYF. This chain links TRBV9 with TRBJ2-5; D may be TRBD2 (5 bases). Germline lookup yields CDR1 SGDLS and CDR2 YYNGEE. V lost 0 bases and J 4 bases, leaving 13 bases between the germline ends. The CDR3 extends over 15 amino acids.

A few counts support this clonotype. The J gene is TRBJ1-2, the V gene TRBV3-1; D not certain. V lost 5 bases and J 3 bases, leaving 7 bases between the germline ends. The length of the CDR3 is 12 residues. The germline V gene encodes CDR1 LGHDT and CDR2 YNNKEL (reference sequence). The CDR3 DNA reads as TGTGCCAGCAGCACCTCGGACTATGGCTACACCTTC. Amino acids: CASSTSDYGYTF.

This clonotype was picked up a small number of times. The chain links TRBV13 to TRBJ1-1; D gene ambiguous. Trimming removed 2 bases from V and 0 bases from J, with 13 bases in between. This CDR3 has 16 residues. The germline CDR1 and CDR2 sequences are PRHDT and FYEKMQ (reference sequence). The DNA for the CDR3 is TGTGCCAGCAGCTTACGTGTTTCGGGAATGAACACTGAAGCTTTCTTT. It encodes CASSLRVSGMNTEAFF. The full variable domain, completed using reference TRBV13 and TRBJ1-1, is AAGVIQSPRHLIKEKRETATLKCYPIPRHDTVYWYQQGPGQDPQFLISFYEKMQSDKGSIPDRFSAQQFSDYHSELNMSSLELGDSALYFCASSLRVSGMNTEAFFGQGTRLTVV.

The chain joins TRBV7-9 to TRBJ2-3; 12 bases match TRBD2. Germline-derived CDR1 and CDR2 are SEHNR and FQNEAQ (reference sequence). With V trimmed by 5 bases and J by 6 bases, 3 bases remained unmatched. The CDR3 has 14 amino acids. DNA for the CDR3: TGTGCCAGCAGCAAGACTAGCGGGAGTGATACGCAGTATTTT. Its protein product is CASSKTSGSDTQYF.

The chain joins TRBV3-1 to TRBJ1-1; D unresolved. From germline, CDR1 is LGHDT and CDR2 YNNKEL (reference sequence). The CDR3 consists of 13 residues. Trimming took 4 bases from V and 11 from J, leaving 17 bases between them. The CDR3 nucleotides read TGTGCCAGCAGCCCAGGACGGCCCGAGGAGGCTTTCTTT. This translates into CASSPGRPEEAFF.

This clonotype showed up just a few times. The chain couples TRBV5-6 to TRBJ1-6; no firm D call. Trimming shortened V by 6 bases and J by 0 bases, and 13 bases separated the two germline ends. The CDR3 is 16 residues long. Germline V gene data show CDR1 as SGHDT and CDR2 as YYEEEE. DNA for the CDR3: TGTGCCAGCACCGCGGACGGGAGCTCCTATAATTCACCCCTCCACTTT. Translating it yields CASTADGSSYNSPLHF. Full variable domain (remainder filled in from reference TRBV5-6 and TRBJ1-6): DAGVTQSPTHLIKTRGQQVTLRCSPKSGHDTVSWYQQALGQGPQFIFQYYEEEERQRGNFPDRFSGHQFPNYSSELNVNALLLGDSALYLCASTADGSSYNSPLHFGNGTRLTVT.

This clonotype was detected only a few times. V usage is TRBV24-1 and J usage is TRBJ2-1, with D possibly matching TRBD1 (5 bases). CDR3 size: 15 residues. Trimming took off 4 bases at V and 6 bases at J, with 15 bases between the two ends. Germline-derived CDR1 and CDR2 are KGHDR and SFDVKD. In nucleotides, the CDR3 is TGTGCCACCAGTGACGGAGACAGTCGGGTCAATGAGCAGTTCTTC. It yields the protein CATSDGDSRVNEQFF.

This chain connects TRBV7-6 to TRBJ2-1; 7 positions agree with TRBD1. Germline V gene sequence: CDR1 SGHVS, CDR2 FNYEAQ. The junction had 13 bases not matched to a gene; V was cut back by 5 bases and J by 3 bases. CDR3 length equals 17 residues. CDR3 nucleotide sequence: TGTGCCAGCAGCCCAAGGAACAGGGGTGATTACTACAATGAGCAGTTCTTC. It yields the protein CASSPRNRGDYYNEQFF.

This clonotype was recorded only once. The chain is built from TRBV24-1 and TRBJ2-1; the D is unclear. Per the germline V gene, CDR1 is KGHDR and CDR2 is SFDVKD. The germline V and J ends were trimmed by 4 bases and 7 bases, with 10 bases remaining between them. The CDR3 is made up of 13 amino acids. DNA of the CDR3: TGTGCCACCAGTGAATCGAACCGGAATGAGCAGTTCTTC. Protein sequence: CATSESNRNEQFF.

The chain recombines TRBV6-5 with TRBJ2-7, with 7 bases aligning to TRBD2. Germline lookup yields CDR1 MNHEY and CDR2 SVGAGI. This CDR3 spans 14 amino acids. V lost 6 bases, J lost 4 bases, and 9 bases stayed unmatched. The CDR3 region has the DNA TGTGCCAGCAGCCACGGGACTAACGTTTACGAGCAGTACTTC. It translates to CASSHGTNVYEQYF.

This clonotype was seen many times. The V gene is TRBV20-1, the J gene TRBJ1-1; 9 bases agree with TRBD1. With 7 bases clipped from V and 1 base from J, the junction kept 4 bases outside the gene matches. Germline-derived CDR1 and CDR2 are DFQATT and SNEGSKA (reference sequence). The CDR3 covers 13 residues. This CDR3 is CSVPGQGNTEAFF. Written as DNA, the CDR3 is TGCAGTGTTCCGGGACAGGGGAACACTGAAGCTTTCTTT.

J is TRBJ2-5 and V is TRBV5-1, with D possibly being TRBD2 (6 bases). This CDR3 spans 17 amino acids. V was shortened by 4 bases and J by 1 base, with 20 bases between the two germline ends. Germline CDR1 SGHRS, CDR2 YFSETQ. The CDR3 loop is CASSPPLAGFSQETQYF. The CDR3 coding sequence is TGCGCCAGCAGCCCCCCCCTTGCGGGGTTTAGCCAAGAGACCCAGTACTTC.